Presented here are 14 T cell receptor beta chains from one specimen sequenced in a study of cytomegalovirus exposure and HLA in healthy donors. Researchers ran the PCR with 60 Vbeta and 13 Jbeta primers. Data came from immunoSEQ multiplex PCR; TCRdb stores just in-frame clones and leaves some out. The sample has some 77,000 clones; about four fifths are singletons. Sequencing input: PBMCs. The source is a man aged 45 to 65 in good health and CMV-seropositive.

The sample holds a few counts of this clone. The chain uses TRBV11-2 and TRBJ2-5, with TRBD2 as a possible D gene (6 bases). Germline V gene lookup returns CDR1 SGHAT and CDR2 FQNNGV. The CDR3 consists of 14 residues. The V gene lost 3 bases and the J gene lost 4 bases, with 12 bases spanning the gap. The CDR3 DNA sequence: TGTGCCAGCAGCTTGTCTGGCGGGATAGAGACCCAGTACTTC. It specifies CASSLSGGIETQYF.

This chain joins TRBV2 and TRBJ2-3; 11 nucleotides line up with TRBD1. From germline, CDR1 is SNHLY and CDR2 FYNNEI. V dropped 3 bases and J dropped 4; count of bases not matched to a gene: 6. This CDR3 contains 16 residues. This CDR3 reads CASSDPRGQGADTQYF. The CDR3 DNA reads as TGTGCCAGCAGTGACCCCAGGGGACAGGGGGCAGATACGCAGTATTTT.

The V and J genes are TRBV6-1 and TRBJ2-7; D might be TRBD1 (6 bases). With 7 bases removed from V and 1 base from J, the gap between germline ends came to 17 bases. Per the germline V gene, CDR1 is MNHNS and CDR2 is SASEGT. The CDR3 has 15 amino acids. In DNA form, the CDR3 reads TGTGCCAGCAAGGCCCGGACAGCCACGTCCTACGAGCAGTACTTC. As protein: CASKARTATSYEQYF.

CDR3 loop: CSVFTDLSGYGYTF. CDR3 nucleotide sequence: TGCAGCGTTTTCACAGACCTCTCTGGCTATGGCTACACCTTC. The chain links TRBV29-1 to TRBJ1-2; D unresolved. The CDR3 is 14 residues long. The germline V gene has CDR1 SQVTM and CDR2 ANQGSEA. The V end lost 5 bases, the J end lost 4 bases, and 17 bases lay between the germline ends.

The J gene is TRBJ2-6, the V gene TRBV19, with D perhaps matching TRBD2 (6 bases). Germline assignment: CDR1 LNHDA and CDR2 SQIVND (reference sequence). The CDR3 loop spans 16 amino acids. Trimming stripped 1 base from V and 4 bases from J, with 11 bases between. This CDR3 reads CASSIGRGWGANVLTF. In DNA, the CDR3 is TGTGCCAGTAGTATAGGGCGGGGATGGGGGGCCAACGTCCTGACTTTC.

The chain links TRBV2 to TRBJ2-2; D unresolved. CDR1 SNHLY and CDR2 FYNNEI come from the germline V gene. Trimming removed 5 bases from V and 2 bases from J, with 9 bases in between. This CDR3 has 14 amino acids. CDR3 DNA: TGTGCCAGCAGTAGACTGAAAAACACCGGGGAGCTGTTTTTT. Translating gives CASSRLKNTGELFF.

DNA for the CDR3: TGTGCCAGCAGTCTCCAGAGTGGCAGGATCTATGGCTACACCTTC. Translation gives CASSLQSGRIYGYTF. This chain uses TRBV27 with TRBJ1-2; D ambiguous. Germline assignment: CDR1 MNHEY and CDR2 SMNVEV (reference sequence). V was pared by 5 bases and J by 4 bases, with 17 bases between. This CDR3 is built from 15 residues.

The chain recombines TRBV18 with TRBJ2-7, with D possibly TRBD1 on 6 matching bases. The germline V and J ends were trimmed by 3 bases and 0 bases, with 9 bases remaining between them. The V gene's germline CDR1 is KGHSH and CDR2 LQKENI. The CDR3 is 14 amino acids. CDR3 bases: TGTGCCAGCTCACCGGACAGAAGCTCCTACGAGCAGTACTTC. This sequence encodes CASSPDRSSYEQYF.

Here the CDR3 reads CAWSGDKGFTEAFF. In DNA form, the CDR3 reads TGTGCCTGGAGTGGGGACAAAGGATTCACTGAAGCTTTCTTT. V and J are TRBV30 and TRBJ1-1; the D gene is possibly TRBD1 (6 bases). The ends were cut back, 1 base at V and 4 bases at J, with 13 bases in the middle. The CDR3 is 14 residues long. Germline V gene data show CDR1 as GTSNPN and CDR2 as SVGIG (reference sequence).

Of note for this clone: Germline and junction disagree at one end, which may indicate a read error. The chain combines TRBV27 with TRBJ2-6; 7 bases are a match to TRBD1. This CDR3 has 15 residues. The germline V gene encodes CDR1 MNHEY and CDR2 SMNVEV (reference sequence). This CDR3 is CASRIDRAGADVLTF. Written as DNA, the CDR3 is TGTGCCAGCAGAATCGACAGGGCCGGGGCCGACGTCCTGACTTTC. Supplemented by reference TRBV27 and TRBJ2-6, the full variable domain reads EAQVTQNPRYLITVTGKKLTVTCSQNMNHEYMSWYRQDPGLGLRQIYYSMNVEVTDKGDVPEGYKVSRKEKRNFPLILESPSPNQTSLYFCASRIDRAGADVLTFGAGSRLTVL.

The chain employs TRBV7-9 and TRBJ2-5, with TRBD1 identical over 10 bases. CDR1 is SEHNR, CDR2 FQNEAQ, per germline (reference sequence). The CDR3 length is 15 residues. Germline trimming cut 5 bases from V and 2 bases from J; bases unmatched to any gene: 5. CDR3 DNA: TGTGCCAGCAGCCCTCCGGGACAGGGGCAAGAGACCCAGTACTTC. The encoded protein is CASSPPGQGQETQYF. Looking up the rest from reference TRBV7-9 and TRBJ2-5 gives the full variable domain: DTGVSQNPRHKITKRGQNVTFRCDPISEHNRLYWYRQTLGQGPEFLTYFQNEAQLEKSRLLSDRFSAERPKGSFSTLEIQRTEQGDSAMYLCASSPPGQGQETQYFGPGTRLLVL.

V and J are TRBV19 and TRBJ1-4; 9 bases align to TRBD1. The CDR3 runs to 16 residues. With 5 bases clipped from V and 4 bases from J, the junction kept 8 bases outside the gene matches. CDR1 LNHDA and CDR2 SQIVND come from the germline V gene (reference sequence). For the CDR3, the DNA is TGTGCCAGTAGTGTAACAGGGGGCTCAGATAATGAAAAACTGTTTTTT. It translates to CASSVTGGSDNEKLFF. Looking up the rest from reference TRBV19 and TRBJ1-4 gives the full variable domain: DGGITQSPKYLFRKEGQNVTLSCEQNLNHDAMYWYRQDPGQGLRLIYYSQIVNDFQKGDIAEGYSVSREKKESFPLTVTSAQKNPTAFYLCASSVTGGSDNEKLFFGSGTQLSVL.

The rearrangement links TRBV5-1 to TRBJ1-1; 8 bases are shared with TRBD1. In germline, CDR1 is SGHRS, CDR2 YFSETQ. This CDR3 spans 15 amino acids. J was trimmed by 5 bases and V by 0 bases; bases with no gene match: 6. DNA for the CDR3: TGCGCCAGCAGCTTGGGGGGGCAGGGGGCAACTGAAGCTTTCTTT. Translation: CASSLGGQGATEAFF.

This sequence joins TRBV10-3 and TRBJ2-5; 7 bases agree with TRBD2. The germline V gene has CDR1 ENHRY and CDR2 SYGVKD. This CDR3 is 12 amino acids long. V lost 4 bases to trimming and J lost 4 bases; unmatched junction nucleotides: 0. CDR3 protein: CAISGGGETQYF. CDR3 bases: TGTGCCATCAGTGGGGGGGGAGAGACCCAGTACTTC.